This T cell receptor beta chain is drawn from a study of blood T cell repertoires in COVID-19. As for the study in general: Samples representing acute and convalescent COVID-19 were sourced from the United States, Italy and Spain.

This CDR3 comprises 15 residues. The germline V gene has CDR1 SGDLS and CDR2 YYNGEE. The ends were cut back, 6 bases at V and 0 bases at J, with 13 bases in the middle. This clone was counted a few times. Produced via immunoSEQ multiplex PCR; TCRdb's table is partial and in-frame only. Of 130,000 or so clones in the sample, around 89% were seen once. This sequence joins TRBV9 and TRBJ1-3, with D possibly TRBD1 on 5 matching bases. The sequencing input was peripheral blood. This receptor was taken from a man between 65 and 85 years old with active COVID-19. The CDR3 DNA reads as TGTGCCAGCACCCCCGACAGTTTCTCTGGAAACACCATATATTTT. Protein sequence: CASTPDSFSGNTIYF.